The text below deals with one T cell receptor beta chain. Its antigen is currently unknown. CDR1 and CDR2 (germline): SGDLS, YYNGEE. V lost 4 bases to trimming and J lost 2 bases; unmatched junction nucleotides: 10. The CDR3 contains 17 residues. The data were taken from a study of OX40 agonist ivuxolimab in advanced cancers. At the level of the study: An agonistic human IgG2 monoclonal antibody against OX40 (CD134) was given. Age averaged about 60 years (range roughly 23 to 90), and just over 80% were male. Six ivuxolimab dose levels, 0.01 to 10 mg/kg, were given intravenously every 2 weeks.

Sequencing was performed with immunoSEQ multiplex PCR; in TCRdb, only in-frame clones are kept and a portion is missing. The sample lists tens of thousands of clones, around 88% occurring once. Broader study findings: In general, CD8+ T cells held more expanded clones than CD4+ did, on average.

This clonotype originated in an adult with an advanced solid tumor such as melanoma, head and neck, liver or kidney cancer. The chain uses TRBV9 and TRBJ2-1; 9 bases match TRBD1. Specimen: CD4+ or CD8+ T cells sorted from blood, collected in a trial of the OX40 agonist ivuxolimab. CDR3 DNA: TGTGCCAGCAGCCCATGGACAGGGGAGAGTACCTACAATGAGCAGTTCTTC. Translating it yields CASSPWTGESTYNEQFF.